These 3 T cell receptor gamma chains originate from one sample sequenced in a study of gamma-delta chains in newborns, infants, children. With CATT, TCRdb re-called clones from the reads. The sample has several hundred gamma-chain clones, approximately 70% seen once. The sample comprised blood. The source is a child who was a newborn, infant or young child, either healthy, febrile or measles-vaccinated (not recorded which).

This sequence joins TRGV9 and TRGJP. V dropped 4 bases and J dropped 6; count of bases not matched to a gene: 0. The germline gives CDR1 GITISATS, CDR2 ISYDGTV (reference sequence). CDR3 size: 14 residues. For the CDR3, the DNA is TGTGCCTTGTGGGAAGAGTTGGGCAAAAAAATCAAGGTATTT. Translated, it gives CALWEELGKKIKVF.

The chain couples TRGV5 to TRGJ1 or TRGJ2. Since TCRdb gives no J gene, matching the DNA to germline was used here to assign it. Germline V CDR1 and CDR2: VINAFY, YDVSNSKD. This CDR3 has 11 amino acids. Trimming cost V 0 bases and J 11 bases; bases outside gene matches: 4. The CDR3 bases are TGTGCCACCTGGGACAGGCCGGAGAAACTCTTT. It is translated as CATWDRPEKLF.

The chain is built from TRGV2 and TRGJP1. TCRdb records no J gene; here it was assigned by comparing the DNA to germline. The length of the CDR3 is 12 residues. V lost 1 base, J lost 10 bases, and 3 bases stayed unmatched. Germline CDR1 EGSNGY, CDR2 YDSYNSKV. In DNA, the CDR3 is TGTGCCACCTGGGACGGTCCTTGGTTCAAGATATTT. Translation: CATWDGPWFKIF.